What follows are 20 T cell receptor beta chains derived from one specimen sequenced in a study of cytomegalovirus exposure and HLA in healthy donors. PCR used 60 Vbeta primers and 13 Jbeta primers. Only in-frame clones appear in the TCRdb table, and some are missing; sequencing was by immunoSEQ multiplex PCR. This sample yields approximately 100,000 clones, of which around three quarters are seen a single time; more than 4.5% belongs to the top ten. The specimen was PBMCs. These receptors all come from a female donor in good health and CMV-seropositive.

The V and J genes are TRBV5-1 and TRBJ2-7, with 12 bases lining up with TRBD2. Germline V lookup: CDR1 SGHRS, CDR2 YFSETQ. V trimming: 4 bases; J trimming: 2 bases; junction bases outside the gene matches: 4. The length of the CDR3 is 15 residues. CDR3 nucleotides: TGCGCCAGCAGCCCACGGACTAGCGGGACCTACGAGCAGTACTTC. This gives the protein CASSPRTSGTYEQYF.

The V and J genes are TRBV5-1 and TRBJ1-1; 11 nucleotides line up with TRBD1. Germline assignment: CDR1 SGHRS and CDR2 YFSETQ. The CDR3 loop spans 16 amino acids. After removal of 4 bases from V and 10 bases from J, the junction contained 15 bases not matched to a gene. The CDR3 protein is CASSPSSGTGGDSAFF. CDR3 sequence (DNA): TGCGCCAGCAGCCCCTCAAGTGGGACAGGGGGTGATTCAGCTTTCTTT. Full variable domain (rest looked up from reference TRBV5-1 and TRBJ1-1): KAGVTQTPRYLIKTRGQQVTLSCSPISGHRSVSWYQQTPGQGLQFLFEYFSETQRNKGNFPGRFSGRQFSNSRSEMNVSTLELGDSALYLCASSPSSGTGGDSAFFGQGTRLTVV.

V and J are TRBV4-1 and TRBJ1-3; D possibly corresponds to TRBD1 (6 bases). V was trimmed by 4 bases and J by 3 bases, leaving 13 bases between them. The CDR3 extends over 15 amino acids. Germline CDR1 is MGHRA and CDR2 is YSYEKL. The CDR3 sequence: CASSLTGNNGNTIYF. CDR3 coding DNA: TGCGCCAGCAGCCTGACAGGAAACAATGGAAACACCATATATTTT.

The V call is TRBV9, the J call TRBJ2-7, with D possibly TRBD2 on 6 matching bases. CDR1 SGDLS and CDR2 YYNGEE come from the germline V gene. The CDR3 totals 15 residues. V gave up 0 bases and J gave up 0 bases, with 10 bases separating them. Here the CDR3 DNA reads TGTGCCAGCAGCGTAGATACGGGAGACTCCTACGAGCAGTACTTC. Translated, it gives CASSVDTGDSYEQYF.

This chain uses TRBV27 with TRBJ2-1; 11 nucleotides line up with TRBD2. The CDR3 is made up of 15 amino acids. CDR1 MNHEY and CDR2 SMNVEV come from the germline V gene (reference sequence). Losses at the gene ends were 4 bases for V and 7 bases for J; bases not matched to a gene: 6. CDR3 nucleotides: TGTGCCAGCAGTTCCGGGACTAGCGGTGTGAATGAGCAGTTCTTC. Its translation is CASSSGTSGVNEQFF.

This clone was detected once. The CDR3: CASSFPGTPNQPQHF. In DNA form, the CDR3 reads TGTGCCAGCAGTTTCCCCGGGACACCCAATCAGCCCCAGCATTTT. The chain employs TRBV28 and TRBJ1-5, with a tentative D call TRBD1 (6 bases). Germline values: CDR1 MDHEN, CDR2 SYDVKM. The V gene lost 3 bases and the J gene lost 3 bases, with 12 bases spanning the gap. The CDR3 covers 15 residues.

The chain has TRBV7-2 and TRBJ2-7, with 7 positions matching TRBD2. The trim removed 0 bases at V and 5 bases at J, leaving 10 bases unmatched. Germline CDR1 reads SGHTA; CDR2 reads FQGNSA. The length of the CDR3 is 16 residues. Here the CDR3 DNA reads TGTGCCAGCAGCTTAGCCCCAGGTAGCGGGCAAGACGAGCAGTACTTC. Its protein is CASSLAPGSGQDEQYF.

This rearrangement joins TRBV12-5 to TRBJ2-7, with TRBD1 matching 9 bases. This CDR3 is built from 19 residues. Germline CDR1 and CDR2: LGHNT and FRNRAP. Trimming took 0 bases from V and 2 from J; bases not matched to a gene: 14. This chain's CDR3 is CASGLVRQGGGNFPYEQYF. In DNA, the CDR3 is TGTGCTAGTGGTTTGGTTCGACAGGGGGGGGGAAATTTCCCCTACGAGCAGTACTTC.

In nucleotides, the CDR3 is TGTGCCACCAGCAGAATAGGGGGGGGGAGCACTGAAGCTTTCTTT. Its translation: CATSRIGGGSTEAFF. The genes are TRBV15 and TRBJ1-1; D is perhaps TRBD1 (6 bases). The CDR3 spans 15 residues. Trimming left V 2 bases short and J 4 bases short, with 14 bases between. Per the germline V gene, CDR1 is LNHNV and CDR2 is YYDKDF (reference sequence).

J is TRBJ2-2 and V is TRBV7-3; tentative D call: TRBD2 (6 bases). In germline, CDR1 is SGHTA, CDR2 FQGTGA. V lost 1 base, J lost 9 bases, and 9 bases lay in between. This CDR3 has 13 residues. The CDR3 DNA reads TGTGCCAGCAGCTTAAGGGCGGGACGGGAGCTGTTTTTT. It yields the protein CASSLRAGRELFF.

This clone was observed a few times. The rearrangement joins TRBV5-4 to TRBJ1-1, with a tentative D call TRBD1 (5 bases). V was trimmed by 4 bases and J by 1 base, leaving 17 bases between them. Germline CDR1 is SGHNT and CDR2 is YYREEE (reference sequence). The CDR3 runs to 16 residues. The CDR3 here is CASSDNRQLKNTEAFF. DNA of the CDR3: TGTGCCAGCAGCGACAATAGACAGTTAAAGAACACTGAAGCTTTCTTT.

The CDR3 region has the DNA TGCGCCAGCAGCTTGGGATCGGGGAGCGATGAGCAGTTCTTC. Its translation is CASSLGSGSDEQFF. The chain links TRBV5-1 to TRBJ2-1, with a possible D match to TRBD2 (5 bases). This CDR3 is built from 14 residues. CDR1 and CDR2 from the germline V gene are SGHRS and YFSETQ. The ends were cut back, 0 bases at V and 8 bases at J, with 12 bases in the middle.

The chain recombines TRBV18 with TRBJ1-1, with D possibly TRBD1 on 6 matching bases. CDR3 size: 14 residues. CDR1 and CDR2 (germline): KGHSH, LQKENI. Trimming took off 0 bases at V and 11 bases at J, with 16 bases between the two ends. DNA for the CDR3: TGTGCCAGCTCACCACCGAGTTCAGGGGAAGTCGCTTTCTTT. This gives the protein CASSPPSSGEVAFF. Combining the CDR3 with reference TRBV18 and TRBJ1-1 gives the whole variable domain NAGVMQNPRHLVRRRGQEARLRCSPMKGHSHVYWYRQLPEEGLKFMVYLQKENIIDESGMPKERFSAEFPKEGPSILRIQQVVRGDSAAYFCASSPPSSGEVAFFGQGTRLTVV.

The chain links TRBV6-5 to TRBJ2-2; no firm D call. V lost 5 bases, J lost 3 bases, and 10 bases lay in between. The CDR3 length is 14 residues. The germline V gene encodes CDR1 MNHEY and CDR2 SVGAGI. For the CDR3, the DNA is TGTGCCAGCAGTAGGTTAGCCCACACCGGGGAGCTGTTTTTT. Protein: CASSRLAHTGELFF.

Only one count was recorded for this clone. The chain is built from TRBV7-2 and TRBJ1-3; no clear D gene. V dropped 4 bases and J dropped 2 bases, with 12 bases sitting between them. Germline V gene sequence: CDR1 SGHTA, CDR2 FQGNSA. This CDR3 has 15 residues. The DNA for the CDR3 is TGTGCCAGCAGCTATAGTACCAACGCTGGAAACACCATATATTTT. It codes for CASSYSTNAGNTIYF.

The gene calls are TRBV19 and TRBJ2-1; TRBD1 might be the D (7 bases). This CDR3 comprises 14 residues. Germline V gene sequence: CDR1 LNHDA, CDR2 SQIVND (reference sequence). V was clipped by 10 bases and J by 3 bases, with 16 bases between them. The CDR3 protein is CATKEGASYNEQFF. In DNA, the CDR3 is TGTGCCACTAAGGAGGGGGCGAGCTACAATGAGCAGTTCTTC.

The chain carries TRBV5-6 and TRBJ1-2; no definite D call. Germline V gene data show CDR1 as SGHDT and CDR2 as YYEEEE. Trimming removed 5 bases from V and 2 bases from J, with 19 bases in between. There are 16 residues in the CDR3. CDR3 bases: TGTGCCAGCAGACACCAAACGTACAGCTCAAACTATGGCTACACCTTC. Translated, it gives CASRHQTYSSNYGYTF.

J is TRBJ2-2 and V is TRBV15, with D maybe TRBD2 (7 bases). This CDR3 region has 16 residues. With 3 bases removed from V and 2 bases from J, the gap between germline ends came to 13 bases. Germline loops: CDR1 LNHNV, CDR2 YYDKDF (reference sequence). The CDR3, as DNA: TGTGCCACCAGCAGGGAAGGGGGGGCCAACACCGGGGAGCTGTTTTTT. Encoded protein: CATSREGGANTGELFF.

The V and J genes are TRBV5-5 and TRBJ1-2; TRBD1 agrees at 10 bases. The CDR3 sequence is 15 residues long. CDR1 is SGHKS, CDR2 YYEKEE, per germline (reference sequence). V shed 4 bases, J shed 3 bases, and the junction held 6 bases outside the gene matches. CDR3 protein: CASSTGTGVHYGYTF. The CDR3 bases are TGTGCCAGCAGCACCGGGACAGGGGTCCACTATGGCTACACCTTC.

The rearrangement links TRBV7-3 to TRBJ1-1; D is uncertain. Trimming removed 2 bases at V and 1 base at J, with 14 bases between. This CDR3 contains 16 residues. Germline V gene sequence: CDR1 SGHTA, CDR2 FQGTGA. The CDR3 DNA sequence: TGTGCCAGCAGCTTAGTTGGAGGCCCTGGGAACACTGAAGCTTTCTTT. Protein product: CASSLVGGPGNTEAFF. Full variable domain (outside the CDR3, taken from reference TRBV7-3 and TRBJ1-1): GAGVSQTPSNKVTEKGKYVELRCDPISGHTALYWYRQSLGQGPEFLIYFQGTGAADDSGLPNDRFFAVRPEGSVSTLKIQRTERGDSAVYLCASSLVGGPGNTEAFFGQGTRLTVV.